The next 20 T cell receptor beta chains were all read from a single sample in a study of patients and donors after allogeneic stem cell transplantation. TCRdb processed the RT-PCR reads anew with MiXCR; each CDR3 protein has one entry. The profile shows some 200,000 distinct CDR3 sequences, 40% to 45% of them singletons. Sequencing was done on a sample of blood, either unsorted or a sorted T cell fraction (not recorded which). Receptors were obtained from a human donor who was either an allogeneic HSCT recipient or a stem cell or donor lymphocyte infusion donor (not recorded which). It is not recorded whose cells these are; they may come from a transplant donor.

CDR3 bases: TGTGCCAGCAGTTTACAGGGGCAGAACACTGAAGCTTTCTTT. Its protein product is CASSLQGQNTEAFF. The genes are TRBV27 and TRBJ1-1, with D possibly matching TRBD1 (6 bases). The CDR3 totals 14 residues. The germline gives CDR1 MNHEY, CDR2 SMNVEV (reference sequence). V gave up 2 bases and J gave up 1 base, with 8 bases separating them.

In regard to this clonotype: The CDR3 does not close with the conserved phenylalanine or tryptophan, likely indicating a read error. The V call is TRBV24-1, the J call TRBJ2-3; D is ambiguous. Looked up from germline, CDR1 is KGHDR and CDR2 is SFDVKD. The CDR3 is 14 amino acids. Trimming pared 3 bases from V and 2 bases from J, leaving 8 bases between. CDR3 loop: CATSDPRHTDTQYS. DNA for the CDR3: TGTGCCACCAGTGATCCGAGGCACACAGATACGCAGTATTCT.

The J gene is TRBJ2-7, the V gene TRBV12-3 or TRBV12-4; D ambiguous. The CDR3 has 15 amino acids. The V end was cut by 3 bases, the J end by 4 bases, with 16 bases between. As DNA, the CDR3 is TGTGCCAGCAGTTTGCGGCTCCTAAGTCAGTACGAGCAGTACTTC. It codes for CASSLRLLSQYEQYF.

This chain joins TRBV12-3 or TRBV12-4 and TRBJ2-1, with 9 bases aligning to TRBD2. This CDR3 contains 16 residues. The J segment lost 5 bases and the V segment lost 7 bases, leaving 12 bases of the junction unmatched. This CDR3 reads CASNLPLAGNHNEQFF. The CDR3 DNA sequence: TGTGCCAGCAACCTGCCACTAGCGGGTAACCACAATGAGCAGTTCTTC.

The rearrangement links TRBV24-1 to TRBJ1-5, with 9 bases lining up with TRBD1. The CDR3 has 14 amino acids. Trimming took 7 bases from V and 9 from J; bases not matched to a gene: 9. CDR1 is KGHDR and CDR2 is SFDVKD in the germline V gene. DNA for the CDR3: TGTGCCACCAGCGGACAGGGGCCCACCGGGCCCCAGCATTTT. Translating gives CATSGQGPTGPQHF.

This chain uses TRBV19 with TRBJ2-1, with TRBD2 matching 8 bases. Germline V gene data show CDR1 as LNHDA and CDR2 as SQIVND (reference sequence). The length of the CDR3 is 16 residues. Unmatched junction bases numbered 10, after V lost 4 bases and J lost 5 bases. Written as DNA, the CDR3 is TGTGCCAGTAGTACCCCCAGCGGGAGACGCCACAATGAGCAGTTCTTC. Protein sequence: CASSTPSGRRHNEQFF.

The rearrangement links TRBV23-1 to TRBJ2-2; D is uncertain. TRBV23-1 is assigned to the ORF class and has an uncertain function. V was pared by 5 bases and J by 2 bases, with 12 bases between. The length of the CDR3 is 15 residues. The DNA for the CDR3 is TGCGCCAGCAGTTGGGCGACGTTAAACACCGGGGAGCTGTTTTTT. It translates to CASSWATLNTGELFF.

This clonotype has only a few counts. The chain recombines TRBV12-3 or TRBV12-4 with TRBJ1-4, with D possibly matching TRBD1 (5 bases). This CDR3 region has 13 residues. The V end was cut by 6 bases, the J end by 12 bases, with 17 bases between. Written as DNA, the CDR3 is TGTGCCAGCAGCCCCGACCCGGAAGGGGAACTGTTTTTT. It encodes CASSPDPEGELFF.

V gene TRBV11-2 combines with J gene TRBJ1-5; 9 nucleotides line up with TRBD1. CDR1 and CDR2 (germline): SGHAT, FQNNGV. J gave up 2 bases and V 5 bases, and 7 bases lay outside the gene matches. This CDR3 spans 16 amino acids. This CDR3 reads CASSPRTGDGNQPQHF. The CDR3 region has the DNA TGTGCCAGCAGCCCCCGGACAGGGGACGGCAATCAGCCCCAGCATTTT.

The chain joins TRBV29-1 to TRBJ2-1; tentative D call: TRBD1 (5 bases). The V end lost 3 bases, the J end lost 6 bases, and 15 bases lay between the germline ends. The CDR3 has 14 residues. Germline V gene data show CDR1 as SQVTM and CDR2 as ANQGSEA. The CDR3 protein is CSVDLWGIGNEQFF. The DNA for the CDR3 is TGCAGCGTTGATTTGTGGGGCATCGGCAATGAGCAGTTCTTC.

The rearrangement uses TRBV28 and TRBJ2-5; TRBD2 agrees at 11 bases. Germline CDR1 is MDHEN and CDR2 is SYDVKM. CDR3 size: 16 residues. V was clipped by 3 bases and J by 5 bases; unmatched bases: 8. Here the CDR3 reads CASSFVAGGVGETQYF. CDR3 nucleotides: TGTGCCAGCAGTTTCGTAGCGGGAGGGGTAGGGGAGACCCAGTACTTC.

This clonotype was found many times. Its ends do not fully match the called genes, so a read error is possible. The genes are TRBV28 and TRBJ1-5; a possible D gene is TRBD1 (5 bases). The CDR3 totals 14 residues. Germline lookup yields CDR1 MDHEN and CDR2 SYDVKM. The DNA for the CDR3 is TGTGCGAGCACCAGGGATGGACTCGGAGAGCCCCAGCATTTT. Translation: CASTRDGLGEPQHF. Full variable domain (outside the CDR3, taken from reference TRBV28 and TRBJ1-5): DVKVTQSSRYLVKRTGEKVFLECVQDMDHENMFWYRQDPGLGLRLIYFSYDVKMKEKGDIPEGYSVSREKKERFSLILESASTNQTSMYLCASTRDGLGEPQHFGDGTRLSIL.

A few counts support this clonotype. The CDR3 coding sequence is TGCAGCGTCCCGGACAGGATGGGAACTGAAGCTTTCTTT. The encoded protein is CSVPDRMGTEAFF. The rearrangement links TRBV29-1 to TRBJ1-1; TRBD1 matches at 7 bases. V lost 6 bases and J lost 5; bases outside the gene matches: 9. The CDR3 consists of 13 residues. CDR1 SQVTM and CDR2 ANQGSEA come from the germline V gene.

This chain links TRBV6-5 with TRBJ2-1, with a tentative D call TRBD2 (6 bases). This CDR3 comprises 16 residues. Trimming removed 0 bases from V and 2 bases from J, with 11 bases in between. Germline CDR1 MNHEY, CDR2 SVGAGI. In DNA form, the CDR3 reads TGTGCCAGCAGTTACTCCGGTGGGAGGCCCTACAATGAGCAGTTCTTC. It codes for CASSYSGGRPYNEQFF.

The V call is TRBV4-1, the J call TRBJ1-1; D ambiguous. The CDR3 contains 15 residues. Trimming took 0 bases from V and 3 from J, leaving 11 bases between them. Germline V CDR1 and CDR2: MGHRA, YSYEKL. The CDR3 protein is CASSQDGLGDTEAFF. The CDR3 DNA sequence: TGCGCCAGCAGCCAAGATGGGCTCGGGGACACTGAAGCTTTCTTT.

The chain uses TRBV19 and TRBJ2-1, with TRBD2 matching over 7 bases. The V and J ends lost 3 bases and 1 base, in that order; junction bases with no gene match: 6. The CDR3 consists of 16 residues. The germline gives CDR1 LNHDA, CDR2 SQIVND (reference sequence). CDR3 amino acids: CASSISERDSYNEQFF. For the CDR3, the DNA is TGTGCCAGTAGTATTTCGGAGCGGGATTCCTACAATGAGCAGTTCTTC.

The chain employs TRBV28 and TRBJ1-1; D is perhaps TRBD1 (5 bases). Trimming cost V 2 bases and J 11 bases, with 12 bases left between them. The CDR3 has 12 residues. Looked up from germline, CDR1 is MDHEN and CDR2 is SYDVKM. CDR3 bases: TGTGCCAGCAGTTTACGGGTAGGGACGGCTTTCTTT. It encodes CASSLRVGTAFF.

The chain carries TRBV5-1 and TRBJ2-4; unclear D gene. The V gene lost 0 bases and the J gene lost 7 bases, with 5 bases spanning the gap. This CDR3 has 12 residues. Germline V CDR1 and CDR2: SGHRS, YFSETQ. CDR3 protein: CASSLVGNIQYF. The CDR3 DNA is TGCGCCAGCAGCTTGGTAGGGAACATTCAGTACTTC.

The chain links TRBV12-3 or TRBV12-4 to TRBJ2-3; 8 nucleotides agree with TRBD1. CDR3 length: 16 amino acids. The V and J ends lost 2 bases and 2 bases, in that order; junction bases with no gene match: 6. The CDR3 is CASSLLGQENTDTQYF. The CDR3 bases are TGTGCCAGCAGTTTATTGGGACAGGAGAACACAGATACGCAGTATTTT.

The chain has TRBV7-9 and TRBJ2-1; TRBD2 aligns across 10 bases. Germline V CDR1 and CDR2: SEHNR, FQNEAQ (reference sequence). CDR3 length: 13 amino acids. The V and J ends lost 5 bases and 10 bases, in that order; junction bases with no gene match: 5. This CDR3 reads CASSPGLAAEQFF. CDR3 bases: TGTGCCAGCAGCCCCGGACTAGCGGCAGAGCAGTTCTTC.